Listed here are 15 T cell receptor beta chains from one sample, sequenced in a study of Ad26.COV2.S vaccination and SARS-CoV-2 variants. Described treatment: 19 received Ad26.COV2.S at low or high dose, single or two shots; 5 received placebo; per-sample allocation not given. Following the first vaccine or placebo injection, samples were taken on day 63. Clones were sequenced by immunoSEQ multiplex PCR, and TCRdb holds only the in-frame ones, with some missing. The repertoire consists of about 400,000 clones, with over 75% occurring once and the leading ten covering around 1.9%. Sample: peripheral blood, taken in a trial of Ad26.COV2.S vaccine versus placebo. The receptors were sampled from a person aged 18 to 59 who received the Ad26.COV2.S COVID-19 vaccine or a placebo.

The V call is TRBV7-2, the J call TRBJ1-4, with a possible D match to TRBD1 (5 bases). Trimming removed 7 bases from V and 1 base from J, with 13 bases in between. Germline V CDR1 and CDR2: SGHTA, FQGNSA. This CDR3 comprises 15 residues. CDR3 in DNA: TGTGCCAGCAACCCGGGACCGCTAACTAATGAAAAACTGTTTTTT. Its protein is CASNPGPLTNEKLFF.

The chain uses TRBV29-1 and TRBJ2-5, with TRBD2 matching over 11 bases. V shed 6 bases, J shed 2 bases, and the junction held 2 bases outside the gene matches. The CDR3 is made up of 13 amino acids. Germline V gene data show CDR1 as SQVTM and CDR2 as ANQGSEA. The CDR3 DNA reads TGCAGCGTGGGACTAGCGGTACAAGAGACCCAGTACTTC. It yields the protein CSVGLAVQETQYF.

The chain links TRBV28 to TRBJ1-1, with D unclear. Germline values: CDR1 MDHEN, CDR2 SYDVKM. The germline V and J ends were trimmed by 5 bases and 9 bases, with 19 bases remaining between them. The CDR3 length is 14 residues. CDR3 amino acids: CASSQHLTYLKAFF. Written as DNA, the CDR3 is TGTGCCAGCAGTCAACACTTGACCTACCTCAAAGCTTTCTTT. The entire variable domain, with the rest obtained from reference TRBV28 and TRBJ1-1, is as follows: DVKVTQSSRYLVKRTGEKVFLECVQDMDHENMFWYRQDPGLGLRLIYFSYDVKMKEKGDIPEGYSVSREKKERFSLILESASTNQTSMYLCASSQHLTYLKAFFGQGTRLTVV.

The chain has TRBV5-1 and TRBJ1-1, with D perhaps matching TRBD1 (5 bases). This CDR3 has 13 residues. The germline gives CDR1 SGHRS, CDR2 YFSETQ. Trimming took 4 bases from V and 1 from J, leaving 8 bases between them. The CDR3, as DNA: TGCGCCAGCAGCCTAACAGGGAACACTGAAGCTTTCTTT. It codes for CASSLTGNTEAFF.

This chain links TRBV18 with TRBJ1-2; 8 nucleotides match TRBD1. The CDR3 extends over 15 amino acids. V shed 3 bases and J 0 bases; nucleotides not matched to a gene: 3. Germline V lookup: CDR1 KGHSH, CDR2 LQKENI. CDR3 protein: CASSPRQGTNYGYTF. CDR3 in DNA: TGTGCCAGCTCACCCAGACAGGGGACTAACTATGGCTACACCTTC. The full variable domain, in which reference TRBV18 and TRBJ1-2 provide the parts outside the CDR3, is NAGVMQNPRHLVRRRGQEARLRCSPMKGHSHVYWYRQLPEEGLKFMVYLQKENIIDESGMPKERFSAEFPKEGPSILRIQQVVRGDSAAYFCASSPRQGTNYGYTFGSGTRLTVV.

The J gene is TRBJ2-1, the V gene TRBV7-8, with unresolved D. Germline V gene data show CDR1 as SGHVS and CDR2 as FQNEAQ. The V end was cut by 5 bases, the J end by 5 bases, with 10 bases between. This CDR3 is 13 amino acids long. The CDR3 DNA reads TGTGCCAGCAGCGTCGGACCTGACAATGAGCAGTTCTTC. It codes for CASSVGPDNEQFF.

This rearrangement joins TRBV28 to TRBJ1-1; D unresolved. CDR1 is MDHEN and CDR2 is SYDVKM in the germline V gene. CDR3 size: 13 residues. V lost 3 bases to trimming and J lost 0 bases, with 5 bases between them. The CDR3 nucleotides read TGTGCCAGCAGTTTCCTTCTGAACACTGAAGCTTTCTTT. Amino acid sequence: CASSFLLNTEAFF.

In this sample, this clone turned up once. This chain uses TRBV5-4 with TRBJ2-3; D call uncertain. There are 13 residues in the CDR3. From germline, CDR1 is SGHNT and CDR2 YYREEE (reference sequence). Trimming took 4 bases from V and 2 from J, leaving 8 bases between them. CDR3 loop: CASSHSYTDTQYF. The CDR3 DNA follows: TGTGCCAGCAGCCACTCCTACACAGATACGCAGTATTTT.

The chain combines TRBV28 with TRBJ1-2; 9 positions agree with TRBD1. The junction had 8 bases not matched to a gene; V was cut back by 8 bases and J by 4 bases. The CDR3 spans 14 residues. CDR1 and CDR2 from the germline V gene are MDHEN and SYDVKM. Written as DNA, the CDR3 is TGTGCCAGCTGGGACAGGGCTAGAGGCTATGGCTACACCTTC. The encoded protein is CASWDRARGYGYTF.

The CDR3 loop is CASSKTQGAVSAFF. The CDR3 bases are TGTGCCAGCAGTAAGACACAGGGGGCGGTCTCGGCTTTCTTT. V gene TRBV2 combines with J gene TRBJ1-1, with 9 nucleotides matching TRBD1. CDR3 length: 14 residues. Unmatched junction bases numbered 12, after V lost 5 bases and J lost 11 bases. The germline V gene has CDR1 SNHLY and CDR2 FYNNEI.

V usage is TRBV5-5 and J usage is TRBJ2-7; 10 nucleotides match TRBD1. Trimming took 0 bases from V and 3 from J; bases not matched to a gene: 3. The CDR3 contains 15 residues. Germline lookup yields CDR1 SGHKS and CDR2 YYEKEE (reference sequence). Here the CDR3 DNA reads TGTGCCAGCAGCTTGGGCTGGACAGGGGGCTACGAGCAGTACTTC. Its protein product is CASSLGWTGGYEQYF. Variable domain in full (rest from reference TRBV5-5 and TRBJ2-7): DAGVTQSPTHLIKTRGQQVTLRCSPISGHKSVSWYQQVLGQGPQFIFQYYEKEERGRGNFPDRFSARQFPNYSSELNVNALLLGDSALYLCASSLGWTGGYEQYFGPGTRLTVT.

This chain joins TRBV30 and TRBJ2-1, with 8 bases lining up with TRBD2. V gave up 2 bases and J gave up 16 bases; unmatched junction bases: 16. Germline loops: CDR1 GTSNPN, CDR2 SVGIG (reference sequence). There are 14 residues in the CDR3. This CDR3 reads CAWSPLGAGGARFF. The CDR3 region has the DNA TGTGCCTGGAGTCCCCTGGGGGCGGGAGGAGCAAGATTCTTC.

This clone has only one observation. The chain uses TRBV6-2 or TRBV6-3 and TRBJ2-5, with 7 nucleotides matching TRBD1. The ends lost 7 bases at V and 4 bases at J; junction bases unmatched: 18. Looked up from germline, CDR1 is MNHEY and CDR2 is SVGEGT. The CDR3 spans 17 residues. The CDR3 DNA follows: TGTGCCAGCACCCCAGGGGACAGCGGAGACCGAGCAGAGACCCAGTACTTC. Its translation: CASTPGDSGDRAETQYF.

The chain is built from TRBV5-1 and TRBJ2-1; D assignment may be TRBD1 or TRBD2 (5 bases each). CDR1 and CDR2 from the germline V gene are SGHRS and YFSETQ. Trimming cost V 4 bases and J 10 bases, with 15 bases left between them. The CDR3 has 13 residues. CDR3 sequence reads: CASSNEPGREQFF. The DNA of the CDR3 is TGCGCCAGCAGCAATGAACCGGGACGGGAGCAGTTCTTC. Combining the CDR3 with reference TRBV5-1 and TRBJ2-1 gives the whole variable domain KAGVTQTPRYLIKTRGQQVTLSCSPISGHRSVSWYQQTPGQGLQFLFEYFSETQRNKGNFPGRFSGRQFSNSRSEMNVSTLELGDSALYLCASSNEPGREQFFGPGTRLTVL.

The V call is TRBV7-2, the J call TRBJ2-7; possibly TRBD1 or TRBD2 for D (5 bases each). CDR1 and CDR2 from the germline V gene are SGHTA and FQGNSA. The CDR3 is made up of 15 amino acids. Trimming cost V 4 bases and J 0 bases, with 13 bases left between them. CDR3 DNA sequence: TGTGCCAGCAGCTCTGCCGGGACCATCTCCTACGAGCAGTACTTC. As protein: CASSSAGTISYEQYF.